What follows are 22 T cell receptor beta chains derived from one specimen sequenced in a study of technical replicates of blood from several donors listed by TCRdb under 2017. Library construction relied on the immunoSEQ multiplex PCR assay. The source is immuneACCESS, and TCRdb retained only in-frame sequences with V and J called. Part of the clones is not carried over; for the studies checked, unresolved V genes explain less than half of this, and the remainder is unexplained. Counted in this sample were under 15,000 clones; roughly 79% of them appeared once. Roughly 15% of the sample lies in the top ten. The sequencing sample was made of PBMCs. The receptors come from a human donor in good health.

The chain employs TRBV2 and TRBJ1-4; TRBD1 is a possible D gene (5 bases). The V and J ends lost 7 bases and 4 bases respectively, with 13 bases between them. Germline values: CDR1 SNHLY, CDR2 FYNNEI. The CDR3 runs 14 residues. The CDR3 sequence is CASTVSGHNEKLFF. CDR3 bases: TGTGCCAGCACAGTATCAGGGCATAATGAAAAACTGTTTTTT.

As DNA, the CDR3 is TGCAGCGTAAGACTAGCGGCGGGGAGGACCGGGGAGCTGTTTTTT. It encodes CSVRLAAGRTGELFF. The chain employs TRBV29-1 and TRBJ2-2; 9 positions agree with TRBD2. The CDR3 runs to 15 residues. The germline V gene encodes CDR1 SQVTM and CDR2 ANQGSEA. Trimming removed 6 bases from V and 5 bases from J; junction bases left unmatched: 10.

The chain carries TRBV5-1 and TRBJ1-2; no firm D call. V was pared by 1 base and J by 7 bases, with 14 bases between. The germline CDR1 and CDR2 sequences are SGHRS and YFSETQ. The CDR3 is made up of 14 amino acids. The CDR3 reads CASSLSPDSSGYTF. The CDR3 bases are TGCGCCAGCAGCTTGTCGCCCGACTCCAGTGGCTACACCTTC. Full variable domain (rest looked up from reference TRBV5-1 and TRBJ1-2): KAGVTQTPRYLIKTRGQQVTLSCSPISGHRSVSWYQQTPGQGLQFLFEYFSETQRNKGNFPGRFSGRQFSNSRSEMNVSTLELGDSALYLCASSLSPDSSGYTFGSGTRLTVV.

This clone is labeled as large. The J gene is TRBJ2-3, the V gene TRBV6-1; 10 bases line up with TRBD2. Germline V lookup: CDR1 MNHNS, CDR2 SASEGT. V gave up 3 bases and J gave up 1 base; unmatched junction bases: 4. The CDR3 loop spans 16 amino acids. The CDR3 coding sequence is TGTGCCAGCAGTGATGAAGCGGGAGGGGGCACAGATACGCAGTATTTT. It translates to CASSDEAGGGTDTQYF.

Written as DNA, the CDR3 is TGTGCCAGCAGTTCAACTATCGGGACCCAGTACTTC. Protein sequence: CASSSTIGTQYF. This sequence joins TRBV6-5 and TRBJ2-5, with D unresolved. Trimming stripped 4 bases from V and 7 bases from J, with 10 bases between. CDR1 and CDR2 from the germline V gene are MNHEY and SVGAGI. CDR3 length: 12 residues.

This clone was seen once. The genes are TRBV18 and TRBJ2-7; 14 bases are a match to TRBD2. CDR1 and CDR2 from the germline V gene are KGHSH and LQKENI. V gave up 4 bases and J gave up 7 bases; unmatched junction bases: 9. The CDR3 consists of 16 residues. The CDR3 DNA reads as TGTGCCAGCTCACGTACCGGACTAGCGGGAGGAAGGGAGCAGTACTTC. Translating gives CASSRTGLAGGREQYF.

The chain uses TRBV27 and TRBJ2-7, with 13 positions matching TRBD2. V shed 1 base, J shed 7 bases, and the junction held 10 bases outside the gene matches. From germline, CDR1 is MNHEY and CDR2 SMNVEV (reference sequence). This CDR3 spans 17 amino acids. CDR3 in amino acids: CASSLFGLAGDPREQYF. The DNA for the CDR3 is TGTGCCAGCAGTTTATTCGGACTAGCGGGGGACCCCAGGGAGCAGTACTTC.

This chain joins TRBV5-1 and TRBJ2-3; 9 nucleotides agree with TRBD1. The CDR3 loop spans 15 amino acids. Germline CDR1 SGHRS, CDR2 YFSETQ. The V segment lost 0 bases and the J segment 4 bases; nucleotides outside the gene matches: 3. DNA for the CDR3: TGCGCCAGCAGCTTGGGGGGACAGGGCCCAGATACGCAGTATTTT. This translates into CASSLGGQGPDTQYF.

This chain's CDR3 is CASSKGWTGNYGYTF. The CDR3 DNA sequence: TGTGCCAGCAGCAAAGGCTGGACAGGGAACTATGGCTACACCTTC. The chain recombines TRBV21-1 with TRBJ1-2; the listed D gene, TRBD1, was not tested against the DNA. TRBV21-1 is tagged as a pseudogene. The CDR3 contains 15 residues.

This chain links TRBV6-5 with TRBJ2-4; 10 nucleotides agree with TRBD1. The CDR3 runs 16 residues. The germline V gene encodes CDR1 MNHEY and CDR2 SVGAGI. V was clipped by 0 bases and J by 6 bases; unmatched bases: 5. The CDR3 bases are TGTGCCAGCAGTTACTCGACAGGGACAGGGGTAAACATTCAGTACTTC. Translating it yields CASSYSTGTGVNIQYF.

The chain carries TRBV27 and TRBJ2-7; TRBD1 matches at 12 bases. The CDR3 has 16 residues. J was trimmed by 6 bases and V by 4 bases; bases with no gene match: 10. Germline CDR1 MNHEY, CDR2 SMNVEV (reference sequence). CDR3 nucleotides: TGTGCCAGCAGTTCCGGGACAGGGGGCGGGAAAGGCGAGCAGTACTTC. The encoded protein is CASSSGTGGGKGEQYF.

V usage is TRBV5-8 and J usage is TRBJ1-2, with 9 bases lining up with TRBD1. V lost 0 bases and J lost 5; bases outside the gene matches: 14. The CDR3 covers 18 residues. Germline values: CDR1 SGHTS, CDR2 YDEGEE. The CDR3 spells CASSLVHRDRDLKYGYTF. CDR3 nucleotides: TGTGCCAGCAGCTTGGTACACCGGGACAGGGACCTTAAGTATGGCTACACCTTC.

This clone has only one observation. This chain links TRBV9 with TRBJ1-1, with unresolved D. CDR1 is SGDLS, CDR2 YYNGEE, per germline. The CDR3 length is 15 residues. V was pared by 8 bases and J by 1 base, with 18 bases between. The CDR3 here is CARTWEVSENTEAFF. The DNA of the CDR3 is TGTGCCAGAACCTGGGAGGTGTCCGAGAACACTGAAGCTTTCTTT.

CDR3 coding DNA: TGTGCCAGCAGTGACAGCGAAGTCGGAGAGACCCAGTACTTC. Its protein is CASSDSEVGETQYF. The chain recombines TRBV2 with TRBJ2-5; D is unresolved. Germline V gene data show CDR1 as SNHLY and CDR2 as FYNNEI. The ends were cut back, 3 bases at V and 4 bases at J, with 12 bases in the middle. CDR3 length equals 14 residues. The variable domain in full, with the rest retrieved from reference TRBV2 and TRBJ2-5, is EPEVTQTPSHQVTQMGQEVILRCVPISNHLYFYWYRQILGQKVEFLVSFYNNEISEKSEIFDDQFSVERPDGSNFTLKIRSTKLEDSAMYFCASSDSEVGETQYFGPGTRLLVL.

CDR3 nucleotide sequence: TGTGCCATCACCAGGGACAGGGACACTGAAGCTTTCTTT. It encodes CAITRDRDTEAFF. The chain links TRBV10-3 to TRBJ1-1; 9 bases line up with TRBD1. This CDR3 has 13 amino acids. CDR1 ENHRY and CDR2 SYGVKD come from the germline V gene. The V and J ends lost 7 bases and 3 bases, in that order; junction bases with no gene match: 3.

In this sample, this clone turned up a few times. This rearrangement joins TRBV7-3 to TRBJ2-7; 7 bases align to TRBD2. The CDR3 has 15 residues. Losses at the gene ends were 1 base for V and 2 bases for J; bases not matched to a gene: 5. The germline CDR1 and CDR2 sequences are SGHTA and FQGTGA. CDR3 bases: TGTGCCAGCAGCTTAAACGGCGGACTAGCCTACGAGCAGTACTTC. Amino acid sequence: CASSLNGGLAYEQYF.

The rearrangement uses TRBV7-9 and TRBJ1-2; TRBD1 aligns across 7 bases. This CDR3 has 14 amino acids. Trimming at V came to 1 base and at J to 8 bases, leaving 7 bases not matched to a gene. The V gene's germline CDR1 is SEHNR and CDR2 FQNEAQ (reference sequence). CDR3 DNA sequence: TGTGCCAGCAGCTTAGAGCCGACAGGGTGGGGCTACACCTTC. It translates to CASSLEPTGWGYTF.

The genes are TRBV28 and TRBJ2-7; 8 nucleotides agree with TRBD2. Trimming cost V 1 base and J 6 bases; bases outside gene matches: 8. This CDR3 has 15 residues. From germline, CDR1 is MDHEN and CDR2 SYDVKM. CDR3 DNA sequence: TGTGCCAGCAGTTTATCCGAGCGGGCGGGGGGCGAGCAGTACTTC. Translated, it gives CASSLSERAGGEQYF.

V is TRBV5-6 and J is TRBJ2-3, with TRBD1 matching 12 bases. With 3 bases clipped from V and 3 bases from J, the junction kept 11 bases outside the gene matches. From germline, CDR1 is SGHDT and CDR2 YYEEEE. CDR3 length: 18 amino acids. The CDR3 region has the DNA TGTGCCAGCAGCTGGGGACAGGGGGCGCGGTTTAAGACAGATACGCAGTATTTT. Translating gives CASSWGQGARFKTDTQYF.

The chain has TRBV6-1 and TRBJ2-2, with D uncertain. The V gene's germline CDR1 is MNHNS and CDR2 SASEGT. The CDR3 sequence is 13 residues long. V was shortened by 5 bases and J by 4 bases, with 8 bases between the two germline ends. For the CDR3, the DNA is TGTGCCAGCAGTACTGCGGTCACCGGGGAGCTGTTTTTT. The encoded protein is CASSTAVTGELFF.

The chain has TRBV7-6 and TRBJ2-7, with TRBD2 matching over 10 bases. Germline CDR1 is SGHVS and CDR2 is FNYEAQ. Germline trimming cut 1 base from V and 7 bases from J; bases unmatched to any gene: 7. CDR3 length equals 15 residues. CDR3 sequence: CASSLESLAGVEQYF. The CDR3, as DNA: TGTGCCAGCAGCTTAGAGAGCCTAGCGGGAGTAGAGCAGTACTTC.

V usage is TRBV7-3 and J usage is TRBJ2-1; 7 nucleotides align to TRBD1. The trim removed 3 bases at V and 10 bases at J, leaving 3 bases unmatched. Germline V gives CDR1 SGHTA, CDR2 FQGTGA. CDR3 length equals 12 residues. DNA of the CDR3: TGTGCCAGCAGCTTCGGGACAGCCGAGCAGTTCTTC. Its translation: CASSFGTAEQFF. The complete variable domain, with remaining parts taken from reference TRBV7-3 and TRBJ2-1, reads GAGVSQTPSNKVTEKGKYVELRCDPISGHTALYWYRQSLGQGPEFLIYFQGTGAADDSGLPNDRFFAVRPEGSVSTLKIQRTERGDSAVYLCASSFGTAEQFFGPGTRLTVL.